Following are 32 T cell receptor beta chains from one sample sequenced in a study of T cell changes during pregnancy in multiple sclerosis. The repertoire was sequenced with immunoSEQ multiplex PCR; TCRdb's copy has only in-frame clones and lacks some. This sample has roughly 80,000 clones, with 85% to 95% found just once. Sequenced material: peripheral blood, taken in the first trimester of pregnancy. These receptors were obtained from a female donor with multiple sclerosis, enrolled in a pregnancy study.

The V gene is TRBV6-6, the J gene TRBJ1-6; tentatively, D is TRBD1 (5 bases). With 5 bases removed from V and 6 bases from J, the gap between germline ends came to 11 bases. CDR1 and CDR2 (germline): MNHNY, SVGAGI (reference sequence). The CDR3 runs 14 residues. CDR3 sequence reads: CASSRLGGNSPLHF. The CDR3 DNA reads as TGTGCCAGCAGTCGATTGGGGGGTAATTCACCCCTCCACTTT.

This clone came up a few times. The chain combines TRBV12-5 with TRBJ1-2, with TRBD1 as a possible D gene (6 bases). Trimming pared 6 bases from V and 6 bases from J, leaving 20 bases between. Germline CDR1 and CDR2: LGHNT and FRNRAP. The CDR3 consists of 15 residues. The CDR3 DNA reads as TGTGCTAGTGGGGGTTGGTCGGGGGGCATCCATGGCTACACCTTC. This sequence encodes CASGGWSGGIHGYTF.

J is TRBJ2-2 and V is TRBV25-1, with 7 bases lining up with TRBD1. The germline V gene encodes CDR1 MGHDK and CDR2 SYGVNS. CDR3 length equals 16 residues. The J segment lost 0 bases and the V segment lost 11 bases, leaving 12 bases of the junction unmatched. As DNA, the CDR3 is TGTGCCTCAAAGCAAGGGGACAGTGCGAACACCGGGGAGCTGTTTTTT. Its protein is CASKQGDSANTGELFF.

The CDR3: CASSPPTGVDTGELFF. CDR3 nucleotide sequence: TGTGCCAGCAGCCCTCCCACGGGGGTCGACACCGGGGAGCTGTTTTTT. The chain has TRBV11-3 and TRBJ2-2, with D maybe TRBD2 (6 bases). CDR3 length: 16 amino acids. Per germline, CDR1 SGHNT and CDR2 YENEEA. V lost 5 bases to trimming and J lost 3 bases, with 16 bases between them.

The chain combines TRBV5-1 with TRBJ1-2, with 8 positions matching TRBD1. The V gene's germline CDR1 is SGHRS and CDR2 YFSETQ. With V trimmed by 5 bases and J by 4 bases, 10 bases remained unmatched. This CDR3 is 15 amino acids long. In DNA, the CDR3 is TGCGCCAGCAGTAGACACAGCGGGACAGGCTATGGCTACACCTTC. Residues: CASSRHSGTGYGYTF.

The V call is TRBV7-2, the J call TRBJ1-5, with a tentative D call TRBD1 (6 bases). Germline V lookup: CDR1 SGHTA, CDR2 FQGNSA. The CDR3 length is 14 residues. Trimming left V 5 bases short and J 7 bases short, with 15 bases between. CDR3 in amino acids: CASSPGHPNQPQHF. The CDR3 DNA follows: TGTGCCAGCAGCCCGGGACACCCGAACCAGCCCCAGCATTTT.

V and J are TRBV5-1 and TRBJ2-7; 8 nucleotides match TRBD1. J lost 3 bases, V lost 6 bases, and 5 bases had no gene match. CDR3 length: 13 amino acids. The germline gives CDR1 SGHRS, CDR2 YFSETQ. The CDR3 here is CASTSGGLYEQYF. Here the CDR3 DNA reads TGCGCCAGCACTTCAGGGGGCCTCTACGAGCAGTACTTC.

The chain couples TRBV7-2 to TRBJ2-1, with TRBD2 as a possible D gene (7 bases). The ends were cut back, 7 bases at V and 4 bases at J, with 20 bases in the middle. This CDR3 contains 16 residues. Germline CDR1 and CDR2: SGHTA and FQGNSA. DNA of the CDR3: TGTGCCAGCATCCCCTCGGGTGGGGGGGCTTACAATGAGCAGTTCTTC. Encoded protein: CASIPSGGGAYNEQFF.

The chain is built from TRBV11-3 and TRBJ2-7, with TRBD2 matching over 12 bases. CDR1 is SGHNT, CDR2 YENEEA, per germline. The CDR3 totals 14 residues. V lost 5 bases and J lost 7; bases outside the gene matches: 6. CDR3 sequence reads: CASSLAGGREEQYF. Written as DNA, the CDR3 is TGTGCCAGCAGCCTAGCGGGGGGGCGCGAGGAGCAGTACTTC.

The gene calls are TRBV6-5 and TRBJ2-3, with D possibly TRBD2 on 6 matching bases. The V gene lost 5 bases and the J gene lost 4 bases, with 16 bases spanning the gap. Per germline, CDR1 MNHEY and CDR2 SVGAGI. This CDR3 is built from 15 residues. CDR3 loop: CASSTPSGEADTQYF. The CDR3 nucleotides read TGTGCCAGCAGTACCCCCTCGGGAGAAGCAGATACGCAGTATTTT.

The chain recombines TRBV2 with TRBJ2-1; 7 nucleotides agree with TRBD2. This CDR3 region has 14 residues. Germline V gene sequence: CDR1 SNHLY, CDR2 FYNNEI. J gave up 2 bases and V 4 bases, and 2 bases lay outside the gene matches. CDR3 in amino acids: CASSGDYTYNEQFF. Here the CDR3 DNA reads TGTGCCAGCAGTGGGGACTATACCTACAATGAGCAGTTCTTC.

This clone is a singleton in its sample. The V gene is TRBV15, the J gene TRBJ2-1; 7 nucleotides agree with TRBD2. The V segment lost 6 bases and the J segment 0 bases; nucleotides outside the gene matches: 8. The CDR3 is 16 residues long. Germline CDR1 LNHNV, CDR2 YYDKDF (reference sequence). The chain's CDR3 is CATRDDGGSSYNEQFF. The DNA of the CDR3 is TGTGCCACCAGGGACGATGGCGGGAGCTCCTACAATGAGCAGTTCTTC.

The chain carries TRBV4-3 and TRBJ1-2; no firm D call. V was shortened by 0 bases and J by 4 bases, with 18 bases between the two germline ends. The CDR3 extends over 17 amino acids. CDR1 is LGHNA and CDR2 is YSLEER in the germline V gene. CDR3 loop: CASSQDTAGRVGYGYTF. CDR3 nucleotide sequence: TGCGCCAGCAGCCAAGATACTGCAGGCCGCGTTGGCTATGGCTACACCTTC.

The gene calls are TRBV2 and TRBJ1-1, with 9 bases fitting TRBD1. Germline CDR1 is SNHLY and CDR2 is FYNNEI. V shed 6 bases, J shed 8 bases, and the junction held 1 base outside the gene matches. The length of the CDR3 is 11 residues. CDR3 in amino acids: CASRDRGEAFF. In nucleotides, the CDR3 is TGTGCCAGCAGGGACAGGGGAGAAGCTTTCTTT.

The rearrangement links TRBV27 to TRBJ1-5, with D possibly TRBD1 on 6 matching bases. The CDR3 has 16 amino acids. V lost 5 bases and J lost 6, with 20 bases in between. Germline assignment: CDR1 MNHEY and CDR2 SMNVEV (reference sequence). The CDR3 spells CASSPQSGVAGQPQHF. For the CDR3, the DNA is TGTGCCAGCAGTCCACAATCAGGGGTAGCCGGTCAGCCCCAGCATTTT.

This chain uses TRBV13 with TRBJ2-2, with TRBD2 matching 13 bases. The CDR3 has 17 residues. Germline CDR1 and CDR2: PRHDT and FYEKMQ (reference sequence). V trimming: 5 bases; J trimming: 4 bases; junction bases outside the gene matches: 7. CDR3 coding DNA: TGTGCCAGCAGCGACGATCGACTAGCGGGAGGCACCGGGGAGCTGTTTTTT. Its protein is CASSDDRLAGGTGELFF.

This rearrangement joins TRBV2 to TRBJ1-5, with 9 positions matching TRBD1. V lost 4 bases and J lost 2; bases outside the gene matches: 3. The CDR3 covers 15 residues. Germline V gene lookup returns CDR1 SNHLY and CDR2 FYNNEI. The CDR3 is CASSGGQGGNQPQHF. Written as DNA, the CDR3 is TGTGCCAGCAGTGGGGGACAGGGCGGCAATCAGCCCCAGCATTTT.

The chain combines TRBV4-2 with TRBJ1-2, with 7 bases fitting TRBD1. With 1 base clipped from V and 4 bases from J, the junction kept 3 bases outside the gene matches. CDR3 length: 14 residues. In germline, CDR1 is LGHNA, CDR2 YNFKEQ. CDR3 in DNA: TGTGCCAGCAGCCAAGGAGACAGGGCCTATGGCTACACCTTC. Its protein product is CASSQGDRAYGYTF.

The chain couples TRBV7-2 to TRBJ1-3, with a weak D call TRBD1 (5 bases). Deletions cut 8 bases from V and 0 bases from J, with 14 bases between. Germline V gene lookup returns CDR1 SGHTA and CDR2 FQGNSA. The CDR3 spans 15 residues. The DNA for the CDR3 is TGTGCCAGCTCCCGGGACTCCTCCTCTGGAAACACCATATATTTT. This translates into CASSRDSSSGNTIYF.

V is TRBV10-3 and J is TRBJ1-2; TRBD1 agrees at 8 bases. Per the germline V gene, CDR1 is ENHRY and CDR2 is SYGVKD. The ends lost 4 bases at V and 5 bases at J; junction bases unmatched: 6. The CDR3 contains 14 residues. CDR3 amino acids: CAISVGQGEYGYTF. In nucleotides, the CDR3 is TGTGCCATCAGTGTAGGACAGGGAGAATATGGCTACACCTTC.

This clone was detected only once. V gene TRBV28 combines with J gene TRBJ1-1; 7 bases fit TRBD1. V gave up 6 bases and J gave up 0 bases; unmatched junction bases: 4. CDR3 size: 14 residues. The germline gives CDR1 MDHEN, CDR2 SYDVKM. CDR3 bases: TGTGCCAGCAGCCCCGGGACAGTGAACACTGAAGCTTTCTTT. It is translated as CASSPGTVNTEAFF.

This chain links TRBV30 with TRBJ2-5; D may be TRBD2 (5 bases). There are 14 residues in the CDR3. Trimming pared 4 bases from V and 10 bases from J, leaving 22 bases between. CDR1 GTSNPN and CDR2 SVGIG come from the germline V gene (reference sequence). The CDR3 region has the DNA TGTGCCTGGACGGGCCCGCAGGCCCAAGGAGGCCAGTACTTC. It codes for CAWTGPQAQGGQYF.

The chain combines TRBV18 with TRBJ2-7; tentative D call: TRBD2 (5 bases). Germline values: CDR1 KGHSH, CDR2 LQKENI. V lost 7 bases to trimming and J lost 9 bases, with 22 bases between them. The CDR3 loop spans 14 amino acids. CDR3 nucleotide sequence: TGTGCCAGCTGCCGGACCTCGGCATTAGAGGGGCAGTACTTC. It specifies CASCRTSALEGQYF.

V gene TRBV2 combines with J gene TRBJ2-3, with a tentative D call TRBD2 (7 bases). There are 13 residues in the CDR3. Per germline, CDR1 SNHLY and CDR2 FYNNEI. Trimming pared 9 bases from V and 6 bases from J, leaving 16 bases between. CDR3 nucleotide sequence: TGTGCCAGAGGATGGGGGGGGGCCGATACGCAGTATTTT. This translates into CARGWGGADTQYF.

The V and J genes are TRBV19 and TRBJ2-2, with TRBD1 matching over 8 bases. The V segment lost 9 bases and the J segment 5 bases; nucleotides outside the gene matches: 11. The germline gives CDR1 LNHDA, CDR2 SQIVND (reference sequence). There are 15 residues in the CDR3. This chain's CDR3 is CASQGARKGTGELFF. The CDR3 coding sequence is TGTGCCAGCCAGGGGGCTAGGAAAGGAACCGGGGAGCTGTTTTTT.

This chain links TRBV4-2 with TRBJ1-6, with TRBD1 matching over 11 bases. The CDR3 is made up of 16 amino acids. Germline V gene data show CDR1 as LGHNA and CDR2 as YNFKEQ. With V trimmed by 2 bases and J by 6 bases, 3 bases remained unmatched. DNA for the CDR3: TGTGCCAGCAGCCAACCGGGACAGGGGGTTAATTCACCCCTCCACTTT. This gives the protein CASSQPGQGVNSPLHF.

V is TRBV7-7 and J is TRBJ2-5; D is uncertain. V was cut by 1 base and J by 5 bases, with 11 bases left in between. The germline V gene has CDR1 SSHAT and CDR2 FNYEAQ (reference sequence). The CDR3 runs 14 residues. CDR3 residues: CASSLGHTAETQYF. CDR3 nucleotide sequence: TGTGCCAGCAGCTTAGGACACACAGCTGAGACCCAGTACTTC.

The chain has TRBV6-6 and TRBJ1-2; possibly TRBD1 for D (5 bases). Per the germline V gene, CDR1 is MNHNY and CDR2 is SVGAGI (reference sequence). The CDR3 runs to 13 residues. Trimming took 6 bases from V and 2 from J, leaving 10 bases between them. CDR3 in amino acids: CASRTDSNYGYTF. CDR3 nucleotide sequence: TGTGCCAGCAGAACAGACAGCAACTATGGCTACACCTTC.

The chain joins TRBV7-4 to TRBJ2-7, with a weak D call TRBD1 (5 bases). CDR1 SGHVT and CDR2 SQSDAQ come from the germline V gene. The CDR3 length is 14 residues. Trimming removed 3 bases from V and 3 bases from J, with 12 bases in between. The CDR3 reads CASSLPPGYYEQYF. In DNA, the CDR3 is TGTGCCAGCAGCTTGCCCCCAGGGTACTACGAGCAGTACTTC.

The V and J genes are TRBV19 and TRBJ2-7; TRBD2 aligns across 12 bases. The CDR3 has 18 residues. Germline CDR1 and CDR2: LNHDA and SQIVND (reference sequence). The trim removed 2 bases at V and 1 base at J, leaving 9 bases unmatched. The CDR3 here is CASSIRWLAGGLSYEQYF. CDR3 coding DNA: TGTGCCAGTAGTATAAGATGGCTAGCGGGGGGGCTTTCCTACGAGCAGTACTTC.

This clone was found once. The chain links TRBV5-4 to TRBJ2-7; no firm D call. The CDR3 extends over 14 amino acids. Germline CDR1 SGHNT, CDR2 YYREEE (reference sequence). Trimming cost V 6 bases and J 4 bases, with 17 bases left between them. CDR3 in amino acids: CASNAHIPPYEQYF. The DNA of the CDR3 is TGTGCCAGCAATGCCCACATCCCCCCGTACGAGCAGTACTTC.

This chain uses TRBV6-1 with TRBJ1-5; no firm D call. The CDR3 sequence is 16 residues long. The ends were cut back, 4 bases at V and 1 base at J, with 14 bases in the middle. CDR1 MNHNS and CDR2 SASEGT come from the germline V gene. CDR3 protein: CASSGIRKESNQPQHF. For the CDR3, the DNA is TGTGCCAGCAGTGGTATTCGAAAAGAGAGCAATCAGCCCCAGCATTTT.